The clone carrying this T cell receptor (beta chain) was counted a single time. The entry originates in a study of PD-1 blockade in classical Hodgkin lymphoma. V was pared by 3 bases and J by 3 bases, with 15 bases between. This CDR3 region has 15 residues. Germline values: CDR1 LNHDA, CDR2 SQIVND (reference sequence). Some clones are missing from TCRdb's copy, which holds only in-frame ones; the method was immunoSEQ multiplex PCR. The sample lists around 26,000 clones; roughly three quarters were seen once. Each patient relapsed following autologous stem cell transplantation, and prior brentuximab vedotin exposure differed.

This sequence joins TRBV19 and TRBJ2-7, with D possibly TRBD2 on 6 matching bases. This sample comprised peripheral blood mononuclear cells (PBMCs), obtained at baseline. This receptor was identified in a human donor with classical Hodgkin lymphoma. The CDR3 sequence is CASSIGWGLFYEQYF. CDR3 nucleotides: TGTGCCAGTAGTATTGGCTGGGGACTCTTCTACGAGCAGTACTTC.